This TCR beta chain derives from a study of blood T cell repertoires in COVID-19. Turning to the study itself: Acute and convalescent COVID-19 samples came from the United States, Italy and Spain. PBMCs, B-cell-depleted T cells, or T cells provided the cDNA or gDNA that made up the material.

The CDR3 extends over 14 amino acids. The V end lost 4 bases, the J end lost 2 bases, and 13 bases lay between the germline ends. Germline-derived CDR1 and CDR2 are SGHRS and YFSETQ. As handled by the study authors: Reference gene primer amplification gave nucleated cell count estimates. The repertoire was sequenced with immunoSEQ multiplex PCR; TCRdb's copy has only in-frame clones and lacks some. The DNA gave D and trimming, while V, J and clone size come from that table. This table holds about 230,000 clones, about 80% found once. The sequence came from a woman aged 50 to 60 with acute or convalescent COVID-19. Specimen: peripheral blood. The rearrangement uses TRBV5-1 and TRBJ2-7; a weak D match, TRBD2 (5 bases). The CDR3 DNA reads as TGCGCCAGCAGCCCCGACGGAGGTGCCTACGAGCAGTACTTC. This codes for CASSPDGGAYEQYF.